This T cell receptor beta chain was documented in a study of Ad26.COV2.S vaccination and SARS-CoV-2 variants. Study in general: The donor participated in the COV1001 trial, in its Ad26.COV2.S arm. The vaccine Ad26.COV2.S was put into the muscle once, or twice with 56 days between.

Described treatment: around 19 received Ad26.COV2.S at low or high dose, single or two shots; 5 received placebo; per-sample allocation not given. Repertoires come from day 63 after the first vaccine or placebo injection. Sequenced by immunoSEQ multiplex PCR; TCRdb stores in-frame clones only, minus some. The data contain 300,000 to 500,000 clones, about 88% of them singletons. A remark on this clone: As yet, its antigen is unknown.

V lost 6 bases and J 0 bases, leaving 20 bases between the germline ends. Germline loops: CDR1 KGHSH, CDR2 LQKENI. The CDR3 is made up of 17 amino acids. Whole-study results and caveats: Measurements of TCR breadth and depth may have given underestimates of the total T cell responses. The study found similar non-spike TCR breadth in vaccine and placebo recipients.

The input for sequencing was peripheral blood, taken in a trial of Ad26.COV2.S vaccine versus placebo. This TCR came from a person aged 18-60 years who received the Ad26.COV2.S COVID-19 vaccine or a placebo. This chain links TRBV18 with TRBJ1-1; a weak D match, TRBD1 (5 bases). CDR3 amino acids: CASSHMAGGGMNTEAFF. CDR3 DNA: TGTGCCAGCTCTCACATGGCCGGGGGGGGAATGAACACTGAAGCTTTCTTT.